Below, 30 T cell receptor beta chains from the same sample are listed, as sequenced in a study of blood T cells in healthy people across ages. Through a sample-barcoded 5' primer and a J-beta primer mix, a second PCR was run for roughly 7 to 11 cycles. TCRdb fed the 5' RACE reads into MiXCR, producing one record per CDR3 protein. The sample records some 1.5 million distinct CDR3 sequences, approximately 43% being singletons. The sample was blood. These receptors came from a woman younger than 30 in good health.

This chain links TRBV6-5 with TRBJ2-7; D is perhaps TRBD2 (5 bases). V was pared by 2 bases and J by 6 bases, with 11 bases between. The CDR3 covers 13 residues. CDR1 and CDR2 from the germline V gene are MNHEY and SVGAGI. This CDR3 is CASSYGPGGEQYF. In DNA form, the CDR3 reads TGTGCCAGCAGTTACGGCCCCGGAGGCGAGCAGTACTTC.

The V gene is TRBV7-2, the J gene TRBJ2-3; TRBD1 aligns across 7 bases. Trimming took 6 bases from V and 0 from J; bases not matched to a gene: 0. In germline, CDR1 is SGHTA, CDR2 FQGNSA. There are 13 residues in the CDR3. CDR3 region: CASRQGSTDTQYF. DNA of the CDR3: TGTGCCAGCAGACAGGGGAGCACAGATACGCAGTATTTT.

This clonotype was seen a few times. The chain joins TRBV12-3 or TRBV12-4 to TRBJ1-1; perhaps TRBD1 as D (6 bases). The CDR3 consists of 14 residues. V lost 6 bases and J lost 13, with 24 bases in between. The DNA of the CDR3 is TGTGCCAGCAGGGTGGGGGCCTTCGCCTCCGAGGGTTTCTTT. Protein product: CASRVGAFASEGFF.

This clonotype was picked up a small number of times. The chain uses TRBV7-9 and TRBJ2-7; no firm D call. The CDR3 has 16 amino acids. Germline V gene lookup returns CDR1 SEHNR and CDR2 FQNEAQ (reference sequence). Trimming removed 6 bases at V and 5 bases at J, with 23 bases between. The CDR3 here is CASSPFRARAQNEQYF. CDR3 DNA sequence: TGTGCCAGCAGTCCTTTCCGGGCCAGAGCCCAAAACGAGCAGTACTTC.

The chain has TRBV5-1 and TRBJ2-1, with TRBD2 matching over 12 bases. Per germline, CDR1 SGHRS and CDR2 YFSETQ. The ends lost 0 bases at V and 6 bases at J; junction bases unmatched: 4. The CDR3 length is 16 residues. The CDR3, as DNA: TGCGCCAGCAGCTTGGGGGCTAGCGGGAGGGCCAATGAGCAGTTCTTC. Protein product: CASSLGASGRANEQFF.

V is TRBV20-1 and J is TRBJ2-3; 7 positions match TRBD2. The trim removed 1 base at V and 5 bases at J, leaving 6 bases unmatched. The CDR3 has 14 amino acids. Germline CDR1 reads DFQATT; CDR2 reads SNEGSKA (reference sequence). The CDR3: CSARGLLAEDTQYF. For the CDR3, the DNA is TGCAGTGCTAGAGGGCTTCTAGCGGAAGATACGCAGTATTTT.

The CDR3 loop is CSVLASGGSYNEQFF. CDR3 bases: TGCAGCGTTCTCGCCAGCGGGGGCTCATACAATGAGCAGTTCTTC. The rearrangement joins TRBV29-1 to TRBJ2-1; TRBD2 matches 8 bases. This CDR3 has 15 amino acids. V lost 5 bases and J lost 4; bases outside the gene matches: 10. Germline V gene data show CDR1 as SQVTM and CDR2 as ANQGSEA.

V and J are TRBV10-3 and TRBJ2-7, with D tentatively TRBD1 (6 bases). V shed 6 bases and J shed 5 bases, with 11 bases lying between them. This CDR3 contains 12 residues. Looked up from germline, CDR1 is ENHRY and CDR2 is SYGVKD. CDR3 in amino acids: CAIRAGADEQYF. The DNA for the CDR3 is TGTGCCATCAGGGCAGGGGCGGACGAGCAGTACTTC.

This chain uses TRBV29-1 with TRBJ1-1; D remains ambiguous. Trimming removed 7 bases from V and 0 bases from J, with 12 bases in between. The germline V gene has CDR1 SQVTM and CDR2 ANQGSEA. This CDR3 contains 13 residues. The CDR3 sequence is CSAHLTVNTEAFF. The CDR3 DNA is TGCAGCGCCCACTTGACGGTGAACACTGAAGCTTTCTTT.

Regarding this clonotype: The junction departs from the called germline gene at one end, perhaps through a read error. The rearrangement links TRBV20-1 to TRBJ2-5; D perhaps matches TRBD2 (5 bases). This CDR3 region has 14 residues. The germline CDR1 and CDR2 sequences are DFQATT and SNEGSKA (reference sequence). The chain's CDR3 is CSAGDDYLGETQYF. Written as DNA, the CDR3 is TGCAGTGCTGGAGATGACTACCTCGGGGAGACCCAGTACTTC.

This clonotype was observed a few times. This chain joins TRBV6-2 or TRBV6-3 and TRBJ2-3, with a weak D call TRBD2 (6 bases). The CDR3 consists of 14 residues. Per the germline V gene, CDR1 is MNHEY and CDR2 is SVGEGT. V was cut by 4 bases and J by 2 bases, with 10 bases left in between. The CDR3 coding sequence is TGTGCCAGCAGTTCACGGGGGTACACAGATACGCAGTATTTT. This codes for CASSSRGYTDTQYF.

This clonotype was counted ten times or more. The rearrangement joins TRBV12-3 or TRBV12-4 to TRBJ2-3; D unresolved. The V and J ends lost 5 bases and 4 bases respectively, with 10 bases between them. This CDR3 spans 13 amino acids. The CDR3 reads CASSPPLADTQYF. The CDR3 DNA reads as TGTGCCAGCAGTCCCCCTTTAGCAGATACGCAGTATTTT.

The chain recombines TRBV29-1 with TRBJ1-2; unclear D gene. V was clipped by 7 bases and J by 4 bases, with 10 bases between them. This CDR3 is 11 amino acids long. In germline, CDR1 is SQVTM, CDR2 ANQGSEA. In DNA, the CDR3 is TGCAGCGGCACTACGCTCTATGGCTACACCTTC. Protein product: CSGTTLYGYTF.

This clonotype was recorded only once. CDR3 coding DNA: TGCAGCCTGAGAAGGGACAGGGGTTACAATGAGCAGTACTTC. Translated: CSLRRDRGYNEQYF. The genes are TRBV29-1 and TRBJ2-7, with 10 nucleotides matching TRBD1. J gave up 7 bases and V 8 bases, and 14 bases lay outside the gene matches. This CDR3 is 14 amino acids long. From germline, CDR1 is SQVTM and CDR2 ANQGSEA.

This clonotype appeared a few times. The chain couples TRBV9 to TRBJ2-2, with D possibly being TRBD1 or TRBD2 (5 bases each). V shed 3 bases and J shed 0 bases, with 12 bases lying between them. The CDR3 is 16 amino acids. The germline CDR1 and CDR2 sequences are SGDLS and YYNGEE. CDR3 sequence (DNA): TGTGCCAGCAGCGACCAGAGGGGCCCGAACACCGGGGAGCTGTTTTTT. Translated, it gives CASSDQRGPNTGELFF.

DNA for the CDR3: TGTGCCAGCAGCACCCGACTTGATCCTAGCACAGATACGCAGTATTTT. Its translation is CASSTRLDPSTDTQYF. The chain combines TRBV13 with TRBJ2-3; no clear D. CDR3 length: 16 residues. Germline V gives CDR1 PRHDT, CDR2 FYEKMQ (reference sequence). The V gene lost 5 bases and the J gene lost 0 bases, with 15 bases spanning the gap.

Many counts were recorded for this clonotype. The gene calls are TRBV7-8 and TRBJ2-7; D uncertain. CDR3 length: 12 amino acids. Trimming removed 5 bases at V and 1 base at J, with 6 bases between. Germline-derived CDR1 and CDR2 are SGHVS and FQNEAQ. CDR3 region: CASSVVSYEQYF. The DNA of the CDR3 is TGTGCCAGCAGCGTCGTGTCCTACGAGCAGTACTTC.

This clonotype came up a few times. The V call is TRBV20-1, the J call TRBJ2-1; D gene uncertain. V gave up 3 bases and J gave up 2 bases, with 11 bases separating them. The germline CDR1 and CDR2 sequences are DFQATT and SNEGSKA (reference sequence). This CDR3 is built from 14 residues. CDR3 bases: TGCAGTGCTAGTAAAGGGTGGACCTACAATGAGCAGTTCTTC. Protein: CSASKGWTYNEQFF.

The chain carries TRBV10-3 and TRBJ2-1; 7 bases line up with TRBD1. CDR3 length: 14 amino acids. Trimming removed 2 bases from V and 9 bases from J; junction bases left unmatched: 7. CDR1 and CDR2 (germline): ENHRY, SYGVKD. The CDR3 DNA follows: TGTGCCATCAGTGAGCCAGGGGGATTTGGTGAGCAGTTCTTC. Protein sequence: CAISEPGGFGEQFF.

The chain is built from TRBV7-2 and TRBJ1-2; D gene ambiguous. The CDR3 has 14 amino acids. The V gene lost 0 bases and the J gene lost 6 bases, with 11 bases spanning the gap. Germline V gives CDR1 SGHTA, CDR2 FQGNSA. CDR3 residues: CASSLAVGRNGYTF. The CDR3 nucleotides are TGTGCCAGCAGCTTAGCAGTAGGGCGGAATGGCTACACCTTC.

The J gene is TRBJ1-5, the V gene TRBV20-1; D remains unclear. CDR3 length equals 14 residues. CDR1 is DFQATT and CDR2 is SNEGSKA in the germline V gene (reference sequence). V lost 3 bases and J 0 bases, leaving 9 bases between the germline ends. The CDR3 loop reads CSASGDYSNQPQHF. CDR3 in DNA: TGCAGTGCTAGTGGCGATTATAGCAATCAGCCCCAGCATTTT.

This clonotype was seen a handful of times. This chain uses TRBV6-2 or TRBV6-3 with TRBJ1-2; no clear D gene. The CDR3 has 13 residues. CDR1 MNHEY and CDR2 SVGEGT come from the germline V gene. Trimming removed 4 bases at V and 4 bases at J, with 10 bases between. CDR3 protein: CASSSRSSYGYTF. The CDR3 DNA reads as TGTGCCAGCAGTTCCCGTTCCTCCTATGGCTACACCTTC.

This clonotype was observed a few times. This sequence joins TRBV6-2 or TRBV6-3 and TRBJ2-7; D may correspond to TRBD1 or TRBD2 (5 bases each). Trimming pared 5 bases from V and 0 bases from J, leaving 17 bases between. The CDR3 covers 16 residues. In germline, CDR1 is MNHEY, CDR2 SVGEGT. CDR3 sequence: CASSNTPGRNSYEQYF. As DNA, the CDR3 is TGTGCCAGCAGTAATACACCGGGACGGAACTCCTACGAGCAGTACTTC.

In this sample, this clonotype turned up a few times. The rearrangement links TRBV5-1 to TRBJ2-7, with D possibly matching TRBD1 (6 bases). The length of the CDR3 is 14 residues. CDR1 and CDR2 (germline): SGHRS, YFSETQ. V dropped 2 bases and J dropped 3 bases, with 12 bases sitting between them. CDR3 in DNA: TGCGCCAGCAGCTTCAGCCAGGGGATCTACGAGCAGTACTTC. Protein sequence: CASSFSQGIYEQYF.

The chain links TRBV21-1 to TRBJ2-7. TRBV21-1 is tagged as a pseudogene. CDR3 length: 14 amino acids. The CDR3 reads CASSKGGRAYEQYF. The CDR3 bases are TGTGCCAGCAGCAAAGGGGGGAGAGCCTACGAGCAGTACTTC.

This clonotype was counted a few times. The chain employs TRBV9 and TRBJ1-1; no clear D gene. This CDR3 region has 13 residues. V lost 4 bases and J 5 bases, leaving 12 bases between the germline ends. The germline V gene has CDR1 SGDLS and CDR2 YYNGEE. CDR3 sequence: CASSSWTGTEAFF. The CDR3 nucleotides are TGTGCCAGCAGCTCTTGGACGGGGACTGAAGCTTTCTTT.

The chain recombines TRBV7-2 with TRBJ2-1; the D call may be TRBD1 or TRBD2 (6 bases each). V was clipped by 2 bases and J by 3 bases, with 11 bases between them. The CDR3 has 15 residues. CDR1 SGHTA and CDR2 FQGNSA come from the germline V gene. The DNA of the CDR3 is TGTGCCAGCAGCTTACACGGGGGCCTCTACAATGAGCAGTTCTTC. This encodes CASSLHGGLYNEQFF.

This clonotype was counted only a few times. The chain is built from TRBV12-3 or TRBV12-4 and TRBJ1-2; tentatively, D is TRBD1 (6 bases). Trimming took 4 bases from V and 4 from J, leaving 13 bases between them. This CDR3 contains 14 residues. This CDR3 is CASSSPGQSYGYTF. DNA of the CDR3: TGTGCCAGCAGTTCCCCCGGACAGAGCTATGGCTACACCTTC.

The chain links TRBV4-3 to TRBJ1-2; D possibly corresponds to TRBD1 (6 bases). Looked up from germline, CDR1 is LGHNA and CDR2 is YSLEER. CDR3 size: 13 residues. Trimming shortened V by 5 bases and J by 4 bases, and 11 bases separated the two germline ends. CDR3 sequence reads: CASSMGASYGYTF. CDR3 DNA: TGCGCCAGCAGCATGGGGGCTTCCTATGGCTACACCTTC.

This clonotype was observed a single time. The chain employs TRBV3-1 and TRBJ2-3; a weak D match, TRBD1 (5 bases). Trimming took off 3 bases at V and 7 bases at J, with 8 bases between the two ends. Germline assignment: CDR1 LGHDT and CDR2 YNNKEL (reference sequence). This CDR3 has 12 amino acids. This CDR3 reads CASSHAGNTQYF. The CDR3 nucleotides read TGTGCCAGCAGCCACGCAGGGAATACGCAGTATTTT.